The next 5 T cell receptor beta chains were all read from a single sample in a study of PD-1 blockade in classical Hodgkin lymphoma. Assay used: immunoSEQ multiplex PCR; TCRdb lists only in-frame clones, some missing. The sample contains 10,000 to 15,000 clones, 85% to 90% of which appear only once. Every patient experienced relapse after autologous stem cell transplantation, and brentuximab vedotin exposure varied. The CD4+ T cells used were purified from thawed PBMCs through magnetic negative selection. The specimen was CD4+ T cells from blood, collected at baseline. All receptors come from a human donor with classical Hodgkin lymphoma.

This sequence joins TRBV5-4 and TRBJ2-1; D gene unclear. The length of the CDR3 is 15 residues. V shed 2 bases and J shed 6 bases, with 15 bases lying between them. Germline V gene data show CDR1 as SGHNT and CDR2 as YYREEE (reference sequence). The CDR3 spells CASSFQAGPFNEQFF. The DNA for the CDR3 is TGTGCCAGCAGCTTCCAGGCAGGCCCCTTCAATGAGCAGTTCTTC.

This clone has just a few counts. The rearrangement links TRBV5-4 to TRBJ1-6, with D possibly being TRBD1 (5 bases). The V gene's germline CDR1 is SGHNT and CDR2 YYREEE (reference sequence). Trimming stripped 3 bases from V and 9 bases from J, with 13 bases between. The CDR3 loop spans 14 amino acids. The CDR3 is CASSSGTDFSPLHF. In nucleotides, the CDR3 is TGTGCCAGCAGCTCCGGGACGGATTTTTCACCCCTCCACTTT.

CDR3 residues: CASSEWGRGDTGELFF. The CDR3 region has the DNA TGTGCCAGCAGTGAATGGGGCAGGGGGGACACCGGGGAGCTGTTTTTT. The chain uses TRBV25-1 and TRBJ2-2, with a weak D call TRBD1 (7 bases). The CDR3 is 16 residues long. V was clipped by 1 base and J by 3 bases, with 12 bases between them. Germline CDR1 MGHDK, CDR2 SYGVNS.

The chain uses TRBV6-1 and TRBJ1-1; D is perhaps TRBD1 (6 bases). This CDR3 comprises 14 residues. Trimming removed 6 bases from V and 4 bases from J, with 15 bases in between. CDR1 and CDR2 (germline): MNHNS, SASEGT. The CDR3: CASRGGTPITEAFF. CDR3 bases: TGTGCCAGCAGGGGGGGGACACCGATCACTGAAGCTTTCTTT.

V gene TRBV18 combines with J gene TRBJ2-7, with D hard to call. Germline V gene sequence: CDR1 KGHSH, CDR2 LQKENI. The CDR3 sequence is 14 residues long. V lost 3 bases, J lost 5 bases, and 14 bases lay in between. CDR3 nucleotides: TGTGCCAGCTCACCCGGTGTTCTATTCCACGAGCAGTACTTC. Translating gives CASSPGVLFHEQYF. The full variable domain, completed using reference TRBV18 and TRBJ2-7, is NAGVMQNPRHLVRRRGQEARLRCSPMKGHSHVYWYRQLPEEGLKFMVYLQKENIIDESGMPKERFSAEFPKEGPSILRIQQVVRGDSAAYFCASSPGVLFHEQYFGPGTRLTVT.